A selection of T cell receptor beta chains follows, all from one sample in a study of T cells after yellow fever vaccination. Each CDR3 protein gets one entry after TCRdb re-called the 5' RACE reads with MiXCR. The table shows 25,000 to 35,000 distinct CDR3 sequences, with over 4.5% occurring only once. Material: CD8+ T cells sorted from PBMCs, obtained 10 days after the yellow fever booster vaccination. Receptors were obtained from a man aged 30 to 39 who received the YFV17D yellow fever vaccine. The conserved cysteine and the conserved F or W are not part of the CDR3 here. Each record gives: J gene, V gene, D gene, CDR3 protein. D genes are given only for firm matches.

TRBJ1-5 TRBV11-2 . ASSLVGNSNQPQH
TRBJ2-3 TRBV4-3 . ASSQERGDEYSTDTQY
TRBJ2-2 TRBV12-3/TRBV12-4 . ASSAQTTNTGELF
TRBJ1-3 TRBV29-1 . SVEGNANTIY
TRBJ2-5 TRBV12-3/TRBV12-4 TRBD2 ASSFGPQAGGQETQY
TRBJ2-1 TRBV14 TRBD2 ASSQTGTRVTYNEQF
TRBJ1-1 TRBV30 . AWKGEGDTEAF
TRBJ2-3 TRBV5-8 . ASGSTGISTDTQY
TRBJ2-1 TRBV30 . AWSVHRAEQF
TRBJ2-1 TRBV7-6 . ASSLVTGVYTEQF
TRBJ2-5 TRBV5-1 . ASSQELWIGAQY
TRBJ2-7 TRBV9 . ASSVAPESSSYEQY
TRBJ2-1 TRBV6-5 . ASSLSSAPDEQF
TRBJ1-2 TRBV7-9 . ASSSGLQLSSYGYT
TRBJ1-2 TRBV7-9 . ASSRGPGPNYGYT
TRBJ2-1 TRBV7-9 . ASSEAGTNEQF
TRBJ2-7 TRBV27 TRBD2 ASSPPGLAGAYEQY
TRBJ2-7 TRBV27 TRBD1 ASSLAQGAYEQY
TRBJ2-5 TRBV7-6 TRBD2 ASSLRTSGTQETQY
TRBJ2-7 TRBV12-3/TRBV12-4 . ASSGGIGTRIYEQY
TRBJ2-5 TRBV6-1 . ASSTSPRQETQY
TRBJ2-1 TRBV12-3/TRBV12-4 TRBD2 ASSYKTSGIDEQF
TRBJ2-7 TRBV7-8 . ASSDGDGYEQY
TRBJ1-4 TRBV13 . ASSTRVSFREKLF
TRBJ2-1 TRBV27 TRBD2 ASSSSGRAEQF
TRBJ2-1 TRBV13 TRBD1 ASSLDAGGRVRVYNEQF
TRBJ1-3 TRBV6-5 . ASTQAGGNTIY
TRBJ2-2 TRBV12-3/TRBV12-4 . ASSSHRGGTGELF
TRBJ2-3 TRBV5-1 TRBD1 ASSSTGGIPDTQY
TRBJ2-5 TRBV9 TRBD1 ASSALQGAETQY
TRBJ2-7 TRBV20-1 . SARGPRPYEQY
TRBJ2-3 TRBV11-3 . ASSPGTLDTQY
TRBJ2-7 TRBV25-1 . ASIRGYEQY
TRBJ1-3 TRBV14 . ASSLLFSGESGNTIY
TRBJ2-1 TRBV5-6 . ASSPMAGSSYNEQF
TRBJ2-3 TRBV7-2 TRBD2 ASSLIAGVADTQY
TRBJ2-7 TRBV12-3/TRBV12-4 TRBD2 ASSSGSAGYEQY
TRBJ2-5 TRBV28 TRBD2 ASSLGGRGETQY
TRBJ1-2 TRBV28 TRBD1 VSSAYRGGYGYT
TRBJ2-2 TRBV18 . ASSPLRPGARDETGELF
TRBJ2-7 TRBV7-2 . ASSFSSYEQY
TRBJ2-1 TRBV7-9 TRBD2 ASSSITGTNYNEQF
TRBJ2-7 TRBV5-1 . ASSFTGNHYEQY
TRBJ2-7 TRBV20-1 TRBD2 SAALAEISYEQY
TRBJ2-3 TRBV19 . ASGIPDTQY